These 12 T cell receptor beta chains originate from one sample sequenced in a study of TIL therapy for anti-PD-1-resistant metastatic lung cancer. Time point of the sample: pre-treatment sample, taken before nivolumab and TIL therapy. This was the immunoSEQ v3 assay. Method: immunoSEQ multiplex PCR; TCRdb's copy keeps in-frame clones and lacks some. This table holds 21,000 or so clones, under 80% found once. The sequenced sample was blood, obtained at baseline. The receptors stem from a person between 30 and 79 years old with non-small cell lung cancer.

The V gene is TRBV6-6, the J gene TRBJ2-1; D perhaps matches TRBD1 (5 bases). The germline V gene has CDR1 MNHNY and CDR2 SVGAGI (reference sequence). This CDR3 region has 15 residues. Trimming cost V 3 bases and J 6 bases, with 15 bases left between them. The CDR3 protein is CASSYTGSRSNEQFF. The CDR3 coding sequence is TGTGCCAGCAGTTATACAGGATCTAGGAGCAATGAGCAGTTCTTC.

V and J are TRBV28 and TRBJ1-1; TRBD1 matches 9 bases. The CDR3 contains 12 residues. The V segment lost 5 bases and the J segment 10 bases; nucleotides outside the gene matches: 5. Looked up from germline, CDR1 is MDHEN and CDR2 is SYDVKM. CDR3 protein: CASSNRGRRAFF. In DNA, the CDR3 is TGTGCCAGCAGTAACAGGGGGCGAAGAGCTTTCTTT. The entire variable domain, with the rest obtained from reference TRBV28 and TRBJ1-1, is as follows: DVKVTQSSRYLVKRTGEKVFLECVQDMDHENMFWYRQDPGLGLRLIYFSYDVKMKEKGDIPEGYSVSREKKERFSLILESASTNQTSMYLCASSNRGRRAFFGQGTRLTVV.

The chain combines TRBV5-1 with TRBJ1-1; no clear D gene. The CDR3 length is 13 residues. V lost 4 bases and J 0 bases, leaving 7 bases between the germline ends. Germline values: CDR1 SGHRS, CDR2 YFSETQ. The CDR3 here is CASSRVLNTEAFF. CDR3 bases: TGCGCCAGCAGCAGGGTCCTGAACACTGAAGCTTTCTTT.

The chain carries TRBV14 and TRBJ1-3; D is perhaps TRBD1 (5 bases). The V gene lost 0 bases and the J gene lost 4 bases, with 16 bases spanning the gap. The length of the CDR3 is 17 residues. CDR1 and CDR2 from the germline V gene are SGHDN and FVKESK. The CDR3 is CASSQDPGPRAGNTIYF. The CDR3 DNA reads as TGTGCCAGCAGCCAAGATCCGGGGCCTCGGGCGGGAAACACCATATATTTT.

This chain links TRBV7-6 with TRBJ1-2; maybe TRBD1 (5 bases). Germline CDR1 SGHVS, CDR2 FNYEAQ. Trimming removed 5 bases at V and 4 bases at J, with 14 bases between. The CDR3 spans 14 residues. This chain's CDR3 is CASSPRGGVYGYTF. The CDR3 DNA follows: TGTGCCAGCAGCCCCCGCGGGGGGGTCTATGGCTACACCTTC.

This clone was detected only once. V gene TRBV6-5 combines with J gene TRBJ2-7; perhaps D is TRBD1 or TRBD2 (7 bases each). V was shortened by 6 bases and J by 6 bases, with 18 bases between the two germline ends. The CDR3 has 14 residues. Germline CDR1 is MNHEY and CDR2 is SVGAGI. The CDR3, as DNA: TGTGCCAGCAGAACCCGGGGAGGGGGCTTCGAGCAGTACTTC. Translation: CASRTRGGGFEQYF.

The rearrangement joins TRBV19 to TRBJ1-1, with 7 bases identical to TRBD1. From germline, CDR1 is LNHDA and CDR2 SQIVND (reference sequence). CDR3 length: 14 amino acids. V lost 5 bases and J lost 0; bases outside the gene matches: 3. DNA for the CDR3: TGTGCCAGTAGTCTCAGGGGGGTGAACACTGAAGCTTTCTTT. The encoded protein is CASSLRGVNTEAFF.

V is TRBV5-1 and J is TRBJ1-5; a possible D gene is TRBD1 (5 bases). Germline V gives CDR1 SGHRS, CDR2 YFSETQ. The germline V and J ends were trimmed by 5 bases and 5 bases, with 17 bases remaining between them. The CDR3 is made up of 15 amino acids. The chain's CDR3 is CASSRGGGADQPQHF. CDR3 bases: TGCGCCAGCAGTCGGGGCGGGGGAGCTGATCAGCCCCAGCATTTT.

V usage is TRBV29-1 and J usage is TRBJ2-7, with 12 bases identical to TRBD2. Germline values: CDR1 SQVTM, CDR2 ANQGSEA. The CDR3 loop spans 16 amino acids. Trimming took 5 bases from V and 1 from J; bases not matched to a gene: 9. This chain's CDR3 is CSVSALAGGMSYEQYF. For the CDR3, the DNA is TGCAGCGTTTCTGCCCTAGCGGGAGGGATGTCCTACGAGCAGTACTTC.

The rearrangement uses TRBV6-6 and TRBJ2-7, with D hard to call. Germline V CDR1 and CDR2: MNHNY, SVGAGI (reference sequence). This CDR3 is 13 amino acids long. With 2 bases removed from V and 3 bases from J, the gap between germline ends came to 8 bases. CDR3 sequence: CASSYDHLYEQYF. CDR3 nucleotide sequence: TGTGCCAGCAGTTACGACCACCTCTACGAGCAGTACTTC.

DNA of the CDR3: TGTGCCAGCACCCGTGGGGACAGGGCTAACTATGGCTACACCTTC. It is translated as CASTRGDRANYGYTF. The rearrangement links TRBV5-8 to TRBJ1-2, with TRBD1 matching over 9 bases. The CDR3 length is 15 residues. Unmatched junction bases numbered 6, after V lost 6 bases and J lost 0 bases. The germline CDR1 and CDR2 sequences are SGHTS and YDEGEE.

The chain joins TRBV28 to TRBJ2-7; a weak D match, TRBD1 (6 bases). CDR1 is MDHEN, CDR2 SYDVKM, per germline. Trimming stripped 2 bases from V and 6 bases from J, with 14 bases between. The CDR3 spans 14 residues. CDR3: CASSLPGALIEQYF. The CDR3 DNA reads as TGTGCCAGCAGTTTACCAGGGGCCTTAATCGAGCAGTACTTC.